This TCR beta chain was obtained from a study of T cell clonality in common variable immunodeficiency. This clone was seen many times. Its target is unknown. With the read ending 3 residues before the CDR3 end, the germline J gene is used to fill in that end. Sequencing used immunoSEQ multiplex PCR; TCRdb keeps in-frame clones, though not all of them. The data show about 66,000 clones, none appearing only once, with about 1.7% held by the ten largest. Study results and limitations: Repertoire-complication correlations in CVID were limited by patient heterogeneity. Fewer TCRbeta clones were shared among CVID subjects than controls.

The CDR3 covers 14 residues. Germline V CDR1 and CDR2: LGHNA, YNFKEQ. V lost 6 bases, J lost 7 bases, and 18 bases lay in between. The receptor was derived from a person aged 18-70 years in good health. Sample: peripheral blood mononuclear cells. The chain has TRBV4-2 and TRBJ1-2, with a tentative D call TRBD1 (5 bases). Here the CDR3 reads CASRGVGRGLGYTF. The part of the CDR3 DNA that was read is TGTGCCAGCAGGGGGGTCGGGAGGGGACTTGGC.